The 4 T cell receptor beta chains below were found in one sample sequenced in a study of OX40 agonist ivuxolimab in advanced cancers. The data were produced by immunoSEQ multiplex PCR, yet TCRdb's version contains in-frame clones alone and is incomplete. The sample shows 9,000 to 15,000 clones, just under 90% of them seen only once. Source: CD4+ or CD8+ T cells sorted from blood, taken in a trial of the OX40 agonist ivuxolimab. These receptors were collected from an adult with an advanced solid tumor such as melanoma, head and neck, liver or kidney cancer.

The J gene is TRBJ2-3, the V gene TRBV10-3; D unclear. Trimming left V 4 bases short and J 4 bases short, with 18 bases between. The CDR3 sequence is 16 residues long. Germline loops: CDR1 ENHRY, CDR2 SYGVKD. For the CDR3, the DNA is TGTGCCATCAGTGTATCGGCCGGAACCTCTCCAGATACGCAGTATTTT. This sequence encodes CAISVSAGTSPDTQYF.

The J gene is TRBJ2-7, the V gene TRBV7-9, with a tentative D call TRBD2 (6 bases). Trimming pared 3 bases from V and 2 bases from J, leaving 20 bases between. This CDR3 contains 17 residues. CDR1 and CDR2 from the germline V gene are SEHNR and FQNEAQ (reference sequence). The CDR3 DNA is TGTGCCAGCAGCTTTCACGGGAGAGGGATGGGTACCTACGAGCAGTACTTC. Translating gives CASSFHGRGMGTYEQYF.

Only one count was recorded for this clone. The V call is TRBV27, the J call TRBJ2-3, with 11 bases identical to TRBD2. Germline values: CDR1 MNHEY, CDR2 SMNVEV (reference sequence). This CDR3 contains 17 residues. The V segment lost 2 bases and the J segment 4 bases; nucleotides outside the gene matches: 8. The CDR3 spells CASSLPQLAGAADTQYF. In DNA, the CDR3 is TGTGCCAGCAGTTTACCACAACTAGCGGGAGCGGCAGATACGCAGTATTTT.

The chain employs TRBV7-8 and TRBJ2-7; 8 bases agree with TRBD2. Germline CDR1 is SGHVS and CDR2 is FQNEAQ. V lost 2 bases and J lost 2; bases outside the gene matches: 5. The CDR3 extends over 15 amino acids. The CDR3 coding sequence is TGTGCCAGCAGCTTATCGGGGGGGGCAACCTACGAGCAGTACTTC. Its protein is CASSLSGGATYEQYF.